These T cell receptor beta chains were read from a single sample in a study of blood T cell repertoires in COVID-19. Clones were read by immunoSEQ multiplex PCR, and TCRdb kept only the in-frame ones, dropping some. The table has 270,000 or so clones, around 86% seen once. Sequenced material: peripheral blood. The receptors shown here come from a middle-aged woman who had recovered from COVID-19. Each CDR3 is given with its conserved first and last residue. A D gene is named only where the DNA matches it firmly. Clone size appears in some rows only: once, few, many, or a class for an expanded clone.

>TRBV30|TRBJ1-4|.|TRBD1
CAGWTGGREKLFF
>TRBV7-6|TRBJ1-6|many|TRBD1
CASSPLTGGNSPLHF
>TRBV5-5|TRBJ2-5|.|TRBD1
CASTTGQDQETQYF
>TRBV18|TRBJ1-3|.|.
CASSLREGAGNTIYF
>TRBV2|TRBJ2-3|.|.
CASNRKQGSGMTDTQYF
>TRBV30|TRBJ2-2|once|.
CAWKGLPTGELFF
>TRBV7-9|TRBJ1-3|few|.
CASSDKGTMDTIYF
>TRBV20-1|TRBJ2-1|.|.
CSASKDFHDEQFF
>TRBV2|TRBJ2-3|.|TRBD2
CASSEAPGLAGGKSDTQYF
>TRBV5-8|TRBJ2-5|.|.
CASSTIQGWGVTQYF
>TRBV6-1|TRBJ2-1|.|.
CASSEAGFARNEQFF
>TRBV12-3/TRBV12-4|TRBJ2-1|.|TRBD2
CASSLASGGSFF
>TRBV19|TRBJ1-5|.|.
CASKAGPSVNQPQHF
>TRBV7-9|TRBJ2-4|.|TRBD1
CASSPGTAAKNIQYF
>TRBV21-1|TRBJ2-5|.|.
CASSARDRGRRTQYF
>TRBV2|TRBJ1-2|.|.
CASSEGQALIGYTF
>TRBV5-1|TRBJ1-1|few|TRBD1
CASSDDRGANTEAFF
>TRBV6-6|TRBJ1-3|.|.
CASSYRAGDPGNTIYF
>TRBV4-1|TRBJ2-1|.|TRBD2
CASSQDREGSSGVSYNEQFF
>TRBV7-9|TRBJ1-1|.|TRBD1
CASSLDEGAPAFF
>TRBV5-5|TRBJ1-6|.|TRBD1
CASSQRTGGEGSPLHF
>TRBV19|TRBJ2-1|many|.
CASSISGLTYNEQFF
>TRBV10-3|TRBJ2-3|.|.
CASSVGTSTDTQYF
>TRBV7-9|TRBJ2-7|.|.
CASSLVTAGPYEQYF
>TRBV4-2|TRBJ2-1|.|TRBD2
CASSKELAGNSYNEQFF
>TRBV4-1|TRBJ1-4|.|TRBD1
CASSQDDREEKLFF
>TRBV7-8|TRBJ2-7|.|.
CASSLEGVTAYEQYF
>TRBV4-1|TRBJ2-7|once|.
CASSQVAMTEQYF
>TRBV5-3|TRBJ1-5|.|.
CARSLRVTGNDSNQPQHF
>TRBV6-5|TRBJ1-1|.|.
CASSYSTASEAFF
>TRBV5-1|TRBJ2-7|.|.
CASSQDSNSYEQYF
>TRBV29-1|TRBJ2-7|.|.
CSVGTVSSYEQYF
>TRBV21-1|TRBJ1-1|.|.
CASSKPPPGEGTEAFF
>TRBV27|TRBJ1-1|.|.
CASSPGVGMNTEAFF
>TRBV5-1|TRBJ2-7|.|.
CASSLASGPEQYF
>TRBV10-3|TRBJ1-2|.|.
CAIAPTGGLAGYTF
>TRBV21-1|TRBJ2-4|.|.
CASGIRGAKNIQYF
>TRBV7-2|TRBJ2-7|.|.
CASSHPSSYEQYF
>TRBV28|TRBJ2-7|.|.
CASSLSKPYEQYF